This T cell receptor (beta chain) was sequenced in a study of cytomegalovirus exposure and HLA in healthy donors. This clone was counted a few times. Antigen specificity is unknown. Study findings and constraints: In a later analysis, TCR beta V- and J-gene trimming was associated with a missense DCLRE1C variant. Later, TCR association rates were found to vary by HLA locus, highest for DRB1 and lowest for HLA-C.

The study ran its PCR with 60 Vbeta and 13 Jbeta primers. Some clones are missing from TCRdb's copy, which holds only in-frame ones; the method was immunoSEQ multiplex PCR. Of about 170,000 clones detected, over 75% appear once; the ten largest clones hold less than 2%. Germline CDR1 is MDHEN and CDR2 is SYDVKM. The CDR3 covers 15 residues. V lost 5 bases, J lost 0 bases, and 5 bases stayed unmatched. The J gene is TRBJ2-3, the V gene TRBV28, with 7 bases identical to TRBD2. This sequence was found in a woman aged 18-29 years in good health and CMV-seronegative. Sample: PBMCs. This CDR3 is CASSPTGLSTDTQYF. CDR3 sequence (DNA): TGTGCCAGCAGTCCTACGGGACTAAGCACAGATACGCAGTATTTT. Using reference TRBV28 and TRBJ2-3 for the parts outside the CDR3, the full variable domain is DVKVTQSSRYLVKRTGEKVFLECVQDMDHENMFWYRQDPGLGLRLIYFSYDVKMKEKGDIPEGYSVSREKKERFSLILESASTNQTSMYLCASSPTGLSTDTQYFGPGTRLTVL.